The 8 T cell receptor beta chains below come from one sample, sequenced in a study of post-analysis software for immune sequencing data. Study results and limitations: Five TRBV segments were more frequent in patients than controls; TRBV5-6, TRBV5-1 and TRBV20-1 belonged to this group.

Incorporated into the TCR beta cDNA libraries were unique molecular identifiers, which served to reduce PCR and sequencing biases. Using its own MiXCR run on the PCR reads, TCRdb lists one record per CDR3 protein. The sample consists of 150,000 to 200,000 distinct CDR3 sequences, approximately 30% of them appearing once. Their antigen targets remain unknown. The sample was blood. These receptors were taken from a girl between 10 and 17 years old with multiple sclerosis.

Note on this clonotype: An end of the junction differs from the germline gene, which may be a read error. The chain is built from TRBV7-2 and TRBJ1-6; 8 bases are a match to TRBD1. Germline values: CDR1 SGHTA, CDR2 FQGNSA. The CDR3 totals 16 residues. The CDR3 coding sequence is TGTGCCAGCAGCCCCCACGGCGTCAGGGGGCGGTCACCCCCCCACTTT. It yields the protein CASSPHGVRGRSPPHF.

Regarding this clonotype: The junction shows a germline mismatch at one end, possibly a read error. J is TRBJ2-3 and V is TRBV12-3 or TRBV12-4; perhaps TRBD1 as D (5 bases). This CDR3 is 15 amino acids long. The chain's CDR3 is CASSPDSYNTDAQYF. CDR3 bases: TGTGCCAGCAGCCCCGACAGTTACAACACAGATGCGCAGTATTTT.

This clonotype was seen a handful of times. The J gene is TRBJ1-5, the V gene TRBV15; D is undetermined. V was shortened by 0 bases and J by 6 bases, with 9 bases between the two germline ends. The CDR3 sequence is 14 residues long. Germline CDR1 LNHNV, CDR2 YYDKDF (reference sequence). CDR3 DNA sequence: TGTGCCACCAGCAGAGATCCTTGGGCTCAGCCCCAGCATTTT. It encodes CATSRDPWAQPQHF.

This chain uses TRBV2 with TRBJ1-1; D remains unclear. Germline loops: CDR1 SNHLY, CDR2 FYNNEI. V gave up 4 bases and J gave up 0 bases, with 6 bases separating them. This CDR3 comprises 13 residues. The CDR3 DNA is TGTGCCAGCAGTGCACAGCTGAACACTGAAGCTTTCTTT. This encodes CASSAQLNTEAFF.

At least ten counts were recorded for this clonotype. V usage is TRBV7-2 and J usage is TRBJ2-5; no definite D call. Trimming shortened V by 8 bases and J by 4 bases, and 11 bases separated the two germline ends. Germline-derived CDR1 and CDR2 are SGHTA and FQGNSA. The CDR3 runs to 12 residues. CDR3 sequence reads: CASSSTRETQYF. DNA of the CDR3: TGTGCCAGCTCATCGACTCGAGAGACCCAGTACTTC.

The chain joins TRBV4-1 to TRBJ1-1, with 9 bases that match TRBD1. With V trimmed by 0 bases and J by 6 bases, 11 bases remained unmatched. Looked up from germline, CDR1 is MGHRA and CDR2 is YSYEKL. The CDR3 extends over 17 amino acids. The CDR3 nucleotides are TGCGCCAGCAGCCAAGAATGGGACAGGGAGGGTGGGGCTGAAGCTTTCTTT. Protein: CASSQEWDREGGAEAFF.

Ten or more counts support this clonotype. CDR3 sequence reads: CSVEVGSREQYF. The CDR3 DNA sequence: TGCAGCGTTGAAGTAGGTTCTCGCGAGCAGTACTTC. The chain is built from TRBV29-1 and TRBJ2-7, with D unresolved. CDR1 is SQVTM, CDR2 ANQGSEA, per germline. This CDR3 has 12 residues. The V gene lost 1 base and the J gene lost 6 bases, with 10 bases spanning the gap.

The V and J genes are TRBV20-1 and TRBJ2-7, with 10 bases identical to TRBD2. The CDR3 sequence is 18 residues long. Germline V gene sequence: CDR1 DFQATT, CDR2 SNEGSKA (reference sequence). V lost 0 bases, J lost 3 bases, and 14 bases stayed unmatched. CDR3 DNA sequence: TGCAGTGCTAGAGATCTCTGGGGTAGCGGGAGGCCGGTCTACGAGCAGTACTTC. Translation: CSARDLWGSGRPVYEQYF.